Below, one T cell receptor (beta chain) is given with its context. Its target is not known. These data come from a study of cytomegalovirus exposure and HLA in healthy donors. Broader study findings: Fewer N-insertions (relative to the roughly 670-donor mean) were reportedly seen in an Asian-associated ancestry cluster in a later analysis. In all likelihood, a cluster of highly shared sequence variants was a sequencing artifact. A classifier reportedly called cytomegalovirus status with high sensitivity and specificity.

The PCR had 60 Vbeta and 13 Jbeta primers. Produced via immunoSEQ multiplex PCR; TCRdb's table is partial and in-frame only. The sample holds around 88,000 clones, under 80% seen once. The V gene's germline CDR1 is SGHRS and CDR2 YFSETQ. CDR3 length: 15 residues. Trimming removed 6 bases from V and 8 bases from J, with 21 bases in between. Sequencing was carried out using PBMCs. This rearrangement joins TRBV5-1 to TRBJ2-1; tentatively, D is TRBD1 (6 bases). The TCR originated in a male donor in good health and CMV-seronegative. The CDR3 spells CASMVSNREFDEQFF. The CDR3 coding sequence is TGCGCCAGCATGGTATCGAACAGGGAATTCGATGAGCAGTTCTTC.